This TCR beta chain was documented in a study of cytomegalovirus exposure and HLA in healthy donors. The donors formed part of the roughly 120-subject validation cohort, distinct from the 666-subject first cohort. Study-level results: Among TCR beta chains, those listed as cytomegalovirus-associated numbered some 170. Three chains linked to CMV were shown in vitro to be specific for CMV antigens.

Some clones are missing from TCRdb's copy, which holds only in-frame ones; the method was immunoSEQ multiplex PCR. The repertoire includes 130,000 to 150,000 clones, almost 90% of them detected once, and 7% to 9% sits in the top ten. Concerning this clone: Antigen: not known.

V was clipped by 1 base and J by 1 base, with 8 bases between them. This CDR3 is 15 amino acids long. Germline assignment: CDR1 MNHNS and CDR2 SASEGT. The receptor was derived from a woman aged 18-29 years in good health and CMV-seropositive. Input material: PBMCs. V gene TRBV6-1 combines with J gene TRBJ1-5; TRBD1 might be the D (5 bases). The CDR3 reads CASSEGGVSNQPQHF. The CDR3 DNA follows: TGTGCCAGCAGTGAAGGGGGGGTAAGCAATCAGCCCCAGCATTTT.